The T cell receptor (beta chain) described here comes from a study of Ad26.COV2.S vaccination and SARS-CoV-2 variants. Germline CDR1 reads LGHNT; CDR2 reads FRNRAP. This CDR3 spans 13 amino acids. With 5 bases removed from V and 6 bases from J, the gap between germline ends came to 11 bases. Treatment here: some 20 received Ad26.COV2.S at low or high dose, single or two shots; 5 received placebo; per-sample allocation not given. Samples were taken on day 63 after the first vaccine or placebo injection. Clones were read by immunoSEQ multiplex PCR, and TCRdb kept only the in-frame ones, dropping some. This table has 380,000 or so clones, roughly nine tenths appearing once.

This TCR was sampled from a person aged 18-60 years who received the Ad26.COV2.S COVID-19 vaccine or a placebo. This specimen consisted of peripheral blood, obtained in a trial of Ad26.COV2.S vaccine versus placebo. The chain joins TRBV12-5 to TRBJ2-1, with D unresolved. The CDR3 loop is CASGLSRLNEQFF. CDR3 nucleotides: TGTGCTAGTGGTCTCTCTAGGCTCAATGAGCAGTTCTTC.